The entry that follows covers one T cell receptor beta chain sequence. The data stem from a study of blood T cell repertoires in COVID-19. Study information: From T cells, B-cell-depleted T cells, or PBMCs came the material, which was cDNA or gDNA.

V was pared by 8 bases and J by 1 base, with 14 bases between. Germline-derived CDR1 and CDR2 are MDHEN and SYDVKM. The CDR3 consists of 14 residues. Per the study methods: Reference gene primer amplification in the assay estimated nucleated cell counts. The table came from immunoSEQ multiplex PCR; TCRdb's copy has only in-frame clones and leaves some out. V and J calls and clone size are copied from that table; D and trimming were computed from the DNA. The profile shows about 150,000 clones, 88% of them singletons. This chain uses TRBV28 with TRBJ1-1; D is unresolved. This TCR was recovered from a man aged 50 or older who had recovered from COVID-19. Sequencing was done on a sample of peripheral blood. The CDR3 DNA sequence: TGTGCCAGCTCAAACACCGGGTCGAACACTGAAGCTTTCTTT. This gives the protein CASSNTGSNTEAFF.